The 32 T cell receptor beta chains below come from one sample, sequenced in a study of blood T cell repertoires in COVID-19. This table comes from immunoSEQ multiplex PCR, and its TCRdb copy is limited to in-frame clones, with some not included. The sample has more than 95,000 clones; over 75% are singletons. Sequenced sample: peripheral blood. All receptors derive from a man of 80 years or more with active or convalescent COVID-19.

The chain combines TRBV12-2 with TRBJ2-5; the D segment call TRBD1 is taken from the table without a DNA check. TRBV12-2 is listed as a pseudogene. The CDR3 length is 16 residues. The CDR3 DNA reads as TGTGCAAGTCGCTTAAAGGACAGGAGGTACCAAGAGACCCAGTACTTC. The encoded protein is CASRLKDRRYQETQYF.

The chain recombines TRBV3-1 (or the pseudogene TRBV3-2) with TRBJ2-3; 8 bases agree with TRBD2. CDR1 and CDR2 (germline): LGHDT, YNNKEL (reference sequence). This CDR3 spans 15 amino acids. After removal of 4 bases from V and 2 bases from J, the junction contained 5 bases not matched to a gene. The chain's CDR3 is CASSLSGIITDTQYF. The CDR3 nucleotides are TGTGCCAGCAGCCTTAGCGGGATTATCACAGATACGCAGTATTTT.

The chain employs TRBV24-1 and TRBJ1-2, with a possible D match to TRBD1 (5 bases). Trimming pared 2 bases from V and 6 bases from J, leaving 18 bases between. Germline CDR1 and CDR2: KGHDR and SFDVKD. The CDR3 has 16 residues. The DNA for the CDR3 is TGTGCCACCAGTGATTCCTCACCGGGGGGAGGAAATGGCTACACCTTC. Encoded protein: CATSDSSPGGGNGYTF.

The V gene is TRBV5-1, the J gene TRBJ1-4; TRBD1 agrees at 9 bases. The germline V gene has CDR1 SGHRS and CDR2 YFSETQ. The V gene end was trimmed by 4 bases and the J gene end by 3 bases; junction bases not matched to a gene: 10. The CDR3 contains 17 residues. CDR3 nucleotides: TGCGCCAGCAGCGCCGGGACAGGGATTATAGCTAATGAAAAACTGTTTTTT. This codes for CASSAGTGIIANEKLFF.

The chain links TRBV7-3 to TRBJ2-2; 10 bases align to TRBD2. Trimming at V came to 10 bases and at J to 7 bases, leaving 9 bases not matched to a gene. This CDR3 spans 14 amino acids. Germline V lookup: CDR1 SGHTA, CDR2 FQGTGA. The CDR3 nucleotides are TGTGCCACCCAGTCGCTAGCGGGAGTCGGGGAGCTGTTTTTT. It codes for CATQSLAGVGELFF.

The chain has TRBV3-1 (or the pseudogene TRBV3-2) and TRBJ1-1, with unresolved D. The CDR3 totals 13 residues. The V gene lost 5 bases and the J gene lost 12 bases, with 19 bases spanning the gap. Per germline, CDR1 LGHDT and CDR2 YNNKEL (reference sequence). The CDR3 DNA follows: TGTGCCAGCAGCACCCGGGCCCGGGATCGAACTTTCTTT. Protein sequence: CASSTRARDRTFF.

The V and J genes are TRBV5-1 and TRBJ1-4, with TRBD1 as a possible D gene (5 bases). V was clipped by 1 base and J by 4 bases, with 14 bases between them. CDR3 size: 16 residues. Germline lookup yields CDR1 SGHRS and CDR2 YFSETQ. The CDR3: CASSLFSRQRNEKLFF. The CDR3 coding sequence is TGCGCCAGCAGCTTGTTTTCGAGACAGCGTAATGAAAAACTGTTTTTT. Using reference TRBV5-1 and TRBJ1-4 for the parts outside the CDR3, the full variable domain is KAGVTQTPRYLIKTRGQQVTLSCSPISGHRSVSWYQQTPGQGLQFLFEYFSETQRNKGNFPGRFSGRQFSNSRSEMNVSTLELGDSALYLCASSLFSRQRNEKLFFGSGTQLSVL.

J is TRBJ1-3 and V is TRBV5-4; D may be TRBD1 (5 bases). This CDR3 has 14 residues. Looked up from germline, CDR1 is SGHNT and CDR2 is YYREEE (reference sequence). V lost 6 bases and J lost 3, with 13 bases in between. CDR3: CASTFQGSGNTIYF. CDR3 DNA: TGTGCCAGCACCTTCCAGGGAAGTGGAAACACCATATATTTT.

The chain recombines TRBV7-2 with TRBJ1-5; D may be TRBD1 (6 bases). Trimming stripped 0 bases from V and 3 bases from J, with 9 bases between. The CDR3 runs to 15 residues. Germline V gene sequence: CDR1 SGHTA, CDR2 FQGNSA. The CDR3 loop is CASSLAGGPNQPQHF. CDR3 nucleotides: TGTGCCAGCAGCTTAGCGGGGGGGCCCAATCAGCCCCAGCATTTT.

This chain connects TRBV5-4 to TRBJ2-3, with D tentatively TRBD2 (5 bases). This CDR3 has 15 residues. CDR1 is SGHNT, CDR2 YYREEE, per germline (reference sequence). V was pared by 6 bases and J by 6 bases, with 20 bases between. CDR3 region: CASTNPEGRLDTQYF. DNA for the CDR3: TGTGCCAGCACCAATCCCGAGGGAAGGCTGGATACGCAGTATTTT.

The V gene is TRBV4-3, the J gene TRBJ2-3, with 10 bases matching TRBD2. The CDR3 sequence is 15 residues long. Germline V gives CDR1 LGHNA, CDR2 YSLEER. Trimming removed 2 bases from V and 8 bases from J; junction bases left unmatched: 7. The CDR3 DNA is TGCGCCAGCAGCCAAAAGGGACTAGCGAGTGGTACGCAGTATTTT. Residues: CASSQKGLASGTQYF.

V gene TRBV29-1 combines with J gene TRBJ1-2; 7 positions match TRBD1. This CDR3 region has 16 residues. Germline V CDR1 and CDR2: SQVTM, ANQGSEA. V lost 3 bases, J lost 4 bases, and 14 bases stayed unmatched. The CDR3 is CSVESVRPQGGYGYTF. The CDR3 DNA reads TGCAGCGTTGAGTCGGTGAGGCCGCAGGGGGGCTATGGCTACACCTTC.

The chain carries TRBV28 and TRBJ2-7, with TRBD1 matching 7 bases. The CDR3 covers 15 residues. Trimming removed 6 bases from V and 1 base from J; junction bases left unmatched: 9. Germline V gene lookup returns CDR1 MDHEN and CDR2 SYDVKM. CDR3 DNA: TGTGCCAGCAGAAAAAGGACAGGCCTTTCCTACGAGCAGTACTTC. Its protein is CASRKRTGLSYEQYF.

The chain recombines TRBV18 with TRBJ2-6; D is unresolved. There are 18 residues in the CDR3. V gave up 6 bases and J gave up 0 bases, with 18 bases separating them. Germline assignment: CDR1 KGHSH and CDR2 LQKENI. For the CDR3, the DNA is TGTGCCAGCTCCCCTCTTAATCCCGAGAGCTCTGGGGCCAACGTCCTGACTTTC. Translation: CASSPLNPESSGANVLTF.

Only a few counts were recorded for this clone. This sequence joins TRBV29-1 and TRBJ1-2, with D possibly TRBD1 on 5 matching bases. CDR1 is SQVTM, CDR2 ANQGSEA, per germline. Deletions cut 2 bases from V and 8 bases from J, with 18 bases between. The CDR3 spans 14 residues. CDR3 region: CSVENYRSAGGYTF. In DNA, the CDR3 is TGCAGCGTTGAAAATTACAGGTCCGCAGGAGGCTACACCTTC.

V and J are TRBV9 and TRBJ2-5; TRBD2 matches 10 bases. With V trimmed by 0 bases and J by 2 bases, 4 bases remained unmatched. The germline V gene encodes CDR1 SGDLS and CDR2 YYNGEE. CDR3 length: 16 residues. CDR3 in amino acids: CASSVAATSGQETQYF. In DNA form, the CDR3 reads TGTGCCAGCAGCGTAGCGGCGACTAGCGGGCAAGAGACCCAGTACTTC.

This rearrangement joins TRBV2 to TRBJ1-4, with 9 bases aligning to TRBD1. Unmatched junction bases numbered 8, after V lost 7 bases and J lost 5 bases. Germline-derived CDR1 and CDR2 are SNHLY and FYNNEI. CDR3 length: 15 residues. CDR3 bases: TGTGCCAGCACCCAGTCGGGACAGGGCAATGAAAAACTGTTTTTT. Protein: CASTQSGQGNEKLFF.

The chain carries TRBV19 and TRBJ1-2; 9 nucleotides line up with TRBD1. The CDR3 covers 12 residues. In germline, CDR1 is LNHDA, CDR2 SQIVND (reference sequence). Trimming removed 5 bases from V and 8 bases from J; junction bases left unmatched: 3. The CDR3 sequence is CASSPGTGGYTF. The CDR3 region has the DNA TGTGCCAGTAGTCCCGGGACAGGGGGCTACACCTTC.

This chain links TRBV19 with TRBJ2-3; the match to TRBD2 covers 10 bases. This CDR3 comprises 15 residues. Losses at the gene ends were 4 bases for V and 4 bases for J; bases not matched to a gene: 5. The germline V gene encodes CDR1 LNHDA and CDR2 SQIVND (reference sequence). In nucleotides, the CDR3 is TGTGCCAGTAGTAACCCGGGACTAGCGCCAGATACGCAGTATTTT. Translating gives CASSNPGLAPDTQYF.

The V and J genes are TRBV18 and TRBJ1-2, with D uncertain. Trimming removed 3 bases from V and 0 bases from J, with 14 bases in between. Per the germline V gene, CDR1 is KGHSH and CDR2 is LQKENI. The CDR3 extends over 16 amino acids. CDR3 sequence: CASSPGAKRTNYGYTF. For the CDR3, the DNA is TGTGCCAGCTCACCGGGAGCTAAGAGGACTAACTATGGCTACACCTTC.

The chain joins TRBV20-1 to TRBJ2-5; D is unclear. CDR3 size: 10 residues. Looked up from germline, CDR1 is DFQATT and CDR2 is SNEGSKA (reference sequence). V was cut by 5 bases and J by 7 bases, with 8 bases left in between. The CDR3 DNA follows: TGCAGTGCTGGCCCGGGGACCCAGTACTTC. Encoded protein: CSAGPGTQYF.

CDR3 region: CAWSVTGVRNTGELFF. Here the CDR3 DNA reads TGTGCCTGGTCTGTTACAGGAGTGCGGAACACCGGGGAGCTGTTTTTT. The V and J genes are TRBV30 and TRBJ2-2; possibly TRBD1 for D (5 bases). This CDR3 comprises 16 residues. Germline lookup yields CDR1 GTSNPN and CDR2 SVGIG (reference sequence). Trimming took off 5 bases at V and 1 base at J, with 17 bases between the two ends.

The J gene is TRBJ1-4, the V gene TRBV12-3 or TRBV12-4, with a tentative D call TRBD1 (5 bases). Trimming removed 5 bases from V and 10 bases from J, with 14 bases in between. There are 13 residues in the CDR3. CDR3 nucleotides: TGTGCCAGCAGTCTCCGGGACTCCCGAAAACTGTTTTTT. Encoded protein: CASSLRDSRKLFF.

The J gene is TRBJ2-7, the V gene TRBV4-2, with 7 bases aligning to TRBD2. The V and J ends lost 4 bases and 3 bases, in that order; junction bases with no gene match: 6. Germline CDR1 is LGHNA and CDR2 is YNFKEQ. CDR3 length: 14 residues. CDR3 DNA sequence: TGTGCCAGCAGCCCTTCTACGGGGGGCTACGAGCAGTACTTC. This codes for CASSPSTGGYEQYF.

The chain has TRBV5-1 and TRBJ1-1; 10 nucleotides align to TRBD1. Germline V gene data show CDR1 as SGHRS and CDR2 as YFSETQ. The length of the CDR3 is 14 residues. With 4 bases clipped from V and 5 bases from J, the junction kept 5 bases outside the gene matches. CDR3 region: CASSPTGGSTEAFF. The CDR3 DNA reads as TGCGCCAGCAGCCCGACAGGGGGCTCGACTGAAGCTTTCTTT.

The V call is TRBV29-1, the J call TRBJ2-2; 7 bases fit TRBD1. Per germline, CDR1 SQVTM and CDR2 ANQGSEA. CDR3 length: 14 residues. V gave up 6 bases and J gave up 2 bases; unmatched junction bases: 6. CDR3 protein: CSVQGNPNTGELFF. The DNA of the CDR3 is TGCAGCGTACAGGGGAACCCCAACACCGGGGAGCTGTTTTTT.

The chain employs TRBV7-3 and TRBJ2-7, with TRBD2 as a possible D gene (6 bases). CDR1 is SGHTA and CDR2 is FQGTGA in the germline V gene. CDR3 length equals 17 residues. V lost 2 bases and J 1 base, leaving 18 bases between the germline ends. The CDR3 is CASSLSLGGWESYEQYF. Here the CDR3 DNA reads TGTGCCAGCAGCTTATCTCTCGGGGGTTGGGAATCCTACGAGCAGTACTTC.

This clone turned up a few times. The chain has TRBV3-1 (or the pseudogene TRBV3-2) and TRBJ1-2; D is unresolved. There are 13 residues in the CDR3. Germline CDR1 and CDR2: LGHDT and YNNKEL (reference sequence). Trimming cost V 3 bases and J 4 bases, with 9 bases left between them. The CDR3 is CASSQAVIYGYTF. CDR3 DNA sequence: TGTGCCAGCAGCCAGGCCGTGATCTATGGCTACACCTTC.

The chain joins TRBV4-1 to TRBJ2-5; TRBD2 matches at 9 bases. This CDR3 contains 19 residues. Germline loops: CDR1 MGHRA, CDR2 YSYEKL. The V segment lost 0 bases and the J segment 5 bases; nucleotides outside the gene matches: 16. CDR3 region: CASSQDGRGIAGDGETQYF. CDR3 bases: TGCGCCAGCAGCCAAGATGGTAGGGGTATAGCGGGAGACGGGGAGACCCAGTACTTC.

This chain connects TRBV5-1 to TRBJ2-1; TRBD2 agrees at 9 bases. J was trimmed by 10 bases and V by 0 bases; bases with no gene match: 11. The CDR3 loop spans 16 amino acids. Looked up from germline, CDR1 is SGHRS and CDR2 is YFSETQ. The CDR3 DNA reads as TGCGCCAGCAGCTTGGAATTAGCGGGGGACGGTCGGGAGCAGTTCTTC. Amino acids: CASSLELAGDGREQFF.

On this clone: Germline is not matched at one junction end, which may reflect a read error. V usage is TRBV4-3 and J usage is TRBJ2-7; D possibly corresponds to TRBD1 (6 bases). Germline-derived CDR1 and CDR2 are LGHNA and YSLEER. There are 17 residues in the CDR3. CDR3 amino acids: CASSQQPTGTQSARRFF. CDR3 bases: TGCGCCAGCAGCCAACAACCAACGGGGACACAAAGTGCTCGAAGGTTCTTC.

This chain joins TRBV5-1 and TRBJ2-7; D not resolved. V was pared by 0 bases and J by 11 bases, with 12 bases between. CDR1 is SGHRS and CDR2 is YFSETQ in the germline V gene. The CDR3 is 12 amino acids. In nucleotides, the CDR3 is TGCGCCAGCAGCTTGGACGGTGGTCCGAAGTACTTC. Encoded protein: CASSLDGGPKYF.